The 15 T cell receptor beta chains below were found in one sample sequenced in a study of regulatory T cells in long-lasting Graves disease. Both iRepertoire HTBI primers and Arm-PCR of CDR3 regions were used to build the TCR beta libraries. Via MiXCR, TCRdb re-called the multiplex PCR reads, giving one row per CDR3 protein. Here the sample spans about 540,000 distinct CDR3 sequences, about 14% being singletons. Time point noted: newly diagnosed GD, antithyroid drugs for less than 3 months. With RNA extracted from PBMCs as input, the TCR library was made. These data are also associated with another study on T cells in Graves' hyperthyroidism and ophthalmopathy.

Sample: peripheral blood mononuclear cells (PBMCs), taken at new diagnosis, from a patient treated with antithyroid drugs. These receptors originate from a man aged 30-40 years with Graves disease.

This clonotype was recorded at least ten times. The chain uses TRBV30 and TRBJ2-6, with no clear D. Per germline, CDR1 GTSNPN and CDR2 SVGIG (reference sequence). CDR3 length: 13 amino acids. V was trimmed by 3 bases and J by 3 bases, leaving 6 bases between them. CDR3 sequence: CAWRNGGANVLTF. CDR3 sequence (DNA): TGTGCCTGGAGAAATGGTGGGGCCAACGTCCTGACTTTC.

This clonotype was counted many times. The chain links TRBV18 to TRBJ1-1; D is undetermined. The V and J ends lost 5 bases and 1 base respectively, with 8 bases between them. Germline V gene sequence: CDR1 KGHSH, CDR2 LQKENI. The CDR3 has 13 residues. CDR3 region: CASSENSNTEAFF. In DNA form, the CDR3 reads TGTGCCAGCTCAGAGAACTCGAACACTGAAGCTTTCTTT.

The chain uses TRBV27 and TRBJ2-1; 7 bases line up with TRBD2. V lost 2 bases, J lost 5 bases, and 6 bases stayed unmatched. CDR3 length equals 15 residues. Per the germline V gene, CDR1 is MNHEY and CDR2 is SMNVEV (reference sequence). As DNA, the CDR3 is TGTGCCAGCAGTTTACCGGGAGGAGGGAACAATGAGCAGTTCTTC. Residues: CASSLPGGGNNEQFF.

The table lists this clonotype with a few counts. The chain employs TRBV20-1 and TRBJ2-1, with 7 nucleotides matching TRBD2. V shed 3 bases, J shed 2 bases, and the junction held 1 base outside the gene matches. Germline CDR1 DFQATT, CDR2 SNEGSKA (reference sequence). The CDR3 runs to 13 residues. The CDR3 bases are TGCAGTGCTAGGCGGGAGACCTACAATGAGCAGTTCTTC. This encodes CSARRETYNEQFF.

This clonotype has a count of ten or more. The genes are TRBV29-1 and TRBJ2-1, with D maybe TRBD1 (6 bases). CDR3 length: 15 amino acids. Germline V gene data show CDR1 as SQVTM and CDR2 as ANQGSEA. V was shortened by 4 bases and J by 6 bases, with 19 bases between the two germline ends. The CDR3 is CSVGPYTTGFNEQFF. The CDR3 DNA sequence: TGCAGCGTTGGCCCTTACACTACAGGGTTCAATGAGCAGTTCTTC.

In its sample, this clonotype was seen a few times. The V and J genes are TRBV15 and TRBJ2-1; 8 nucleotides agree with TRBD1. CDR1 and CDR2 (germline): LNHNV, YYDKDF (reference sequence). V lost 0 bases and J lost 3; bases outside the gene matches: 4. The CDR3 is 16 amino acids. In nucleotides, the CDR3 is TGTGCCACCAGCAGAGATCGCAGGGGGCTCTACAATGAGCAGTTCTTC. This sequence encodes CATSRDRRGLYNEQFF.

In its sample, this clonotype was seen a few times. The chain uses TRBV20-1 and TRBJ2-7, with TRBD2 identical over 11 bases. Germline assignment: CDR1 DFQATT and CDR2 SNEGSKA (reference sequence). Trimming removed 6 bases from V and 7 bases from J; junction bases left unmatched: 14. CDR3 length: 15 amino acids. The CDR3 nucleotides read TGCAGTGCCCCAAGATCTAGCGGGAGGACGGGTGAGCAGTACTTC. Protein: CSAPRSSGRTGEQYF.

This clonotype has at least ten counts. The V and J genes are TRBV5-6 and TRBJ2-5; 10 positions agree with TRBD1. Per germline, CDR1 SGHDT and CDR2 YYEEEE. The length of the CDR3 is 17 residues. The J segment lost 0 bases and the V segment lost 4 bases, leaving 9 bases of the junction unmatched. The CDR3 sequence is CASSTTDRGAYQETQYF. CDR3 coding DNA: TGTGCCAGCAGCACGACGGACAGGGGGGCATACCAAGAGACCCAGTACTTC. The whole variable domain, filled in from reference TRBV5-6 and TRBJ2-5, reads DAGVTQSPTHLIKTRGQQVTLRCSPKSGHDTVSWYQQALGQGPQFIFQYYEEEERQRGNFPDRFSGHQFPNYSSELNVNALLLGDSALYLCASSTTDRGAYQETQYFGPGTRLLVL.

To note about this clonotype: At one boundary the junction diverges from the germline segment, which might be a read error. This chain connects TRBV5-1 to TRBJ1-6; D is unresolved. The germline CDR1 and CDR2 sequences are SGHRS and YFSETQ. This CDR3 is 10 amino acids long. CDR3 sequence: CASSLAPLHF. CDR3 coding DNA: TGCGCCAGCAGTTTGGCCCCCCTCCACTTT. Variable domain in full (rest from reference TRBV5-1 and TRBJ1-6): KAGVTQTPRYLIKTRGQQVTLSCSPISGHRSVSWYQQTPGQGLQFLFEYFSETQRNKGNFPGRFSGRQFSNSRSEMNVSTLELGDSALYLCASSLAPLHFGNGTRLTVT.

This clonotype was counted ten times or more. In DNA, the CDR3 is TGTGCCAGCAGCCTAGACAGGTACGAAGGCTACACCTTC. The encoded protein is CASSLDRYEGYTF. The chain links TRBV28 to TRBJ1-2, with D perhaps matching TRBD1 (6 bases). Germline CDR1 reads MDHEN; CDR2 reads SYDVKM. V lost 6 bases, J lost 8 bases, and 16 bases lay in between. This CDR3 has 13 amino acids.

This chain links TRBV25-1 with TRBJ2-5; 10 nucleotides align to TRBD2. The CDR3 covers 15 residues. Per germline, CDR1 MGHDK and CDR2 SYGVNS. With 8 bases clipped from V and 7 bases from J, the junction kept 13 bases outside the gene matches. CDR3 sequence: CASRLAGGRVGTQYF. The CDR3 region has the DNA TGTGCCAGCCGACTAGCGGGTGGCCGAGTAGGGACCCAGTACTTC.

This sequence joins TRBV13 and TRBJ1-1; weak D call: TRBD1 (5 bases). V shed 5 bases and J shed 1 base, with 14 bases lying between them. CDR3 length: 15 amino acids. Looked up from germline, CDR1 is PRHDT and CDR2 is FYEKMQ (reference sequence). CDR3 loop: CASSPENRKNTEAFF. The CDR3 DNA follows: TGTGCCAGCAGCCCCGAGAACAGGAAGAACACTGAAGCTTTCTTT.

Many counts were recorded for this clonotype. The CDR3 reads CASGDTTDTQYF. The CDR3 DNA is TGTGCCAGCGGCGATACCACAGATACGCAGTATTTT. The chain carries TRBV6-2 or TRBV6-3 and TRBJ2-3; no definite D call. V was clipped by 8 bases and J by 2 bases, with 8 bases between them. Germline V gene data show CDR1 as MNHEY and CDR2 as SVGEGT. The CDR3 loop spans 12 amino acids.

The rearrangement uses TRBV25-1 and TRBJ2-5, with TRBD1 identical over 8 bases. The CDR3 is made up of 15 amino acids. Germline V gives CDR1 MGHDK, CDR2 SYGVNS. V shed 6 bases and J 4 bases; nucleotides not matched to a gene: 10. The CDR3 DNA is TGTGCCAGCAGCCCGACAGGGGCCCTCCTAGAGACCCAGTACTTC. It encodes CASSPTGALLETQYF.

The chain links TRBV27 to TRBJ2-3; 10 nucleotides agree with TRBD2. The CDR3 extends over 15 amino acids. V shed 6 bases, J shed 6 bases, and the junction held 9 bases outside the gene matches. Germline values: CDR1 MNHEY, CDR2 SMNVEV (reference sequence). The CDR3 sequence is CASRTSGYMGDTQYF. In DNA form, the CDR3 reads TGTGCCAGCAGGACTAGCGGGTACATGGGGGATACGCAGTATTTT.